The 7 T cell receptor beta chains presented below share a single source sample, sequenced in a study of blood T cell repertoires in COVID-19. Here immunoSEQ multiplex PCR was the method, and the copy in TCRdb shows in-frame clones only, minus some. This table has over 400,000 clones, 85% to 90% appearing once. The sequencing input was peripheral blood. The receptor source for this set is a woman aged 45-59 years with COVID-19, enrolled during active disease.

DNA of the CDR3: TGTGCCAGCAGTTTATCCCCCGTGAGGGGCTACACCTTC. This codes for CASSLSPVRGYTF. This chain connects TRBV12-3 or TRBV12-4 to TRBJ1-2; D is uncertain. CDR3 length: 13 residues. Deletions cut 2 bases from V and 8 bases from J, with 12 bases between.

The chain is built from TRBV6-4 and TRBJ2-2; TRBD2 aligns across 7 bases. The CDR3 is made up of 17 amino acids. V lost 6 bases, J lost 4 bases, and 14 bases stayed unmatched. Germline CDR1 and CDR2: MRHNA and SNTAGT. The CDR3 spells CASSRDFGGGPTGELFF. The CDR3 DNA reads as TGTGCCAGCAGCCGCGACTTCGGCGGGGGTCCCACCGGGGAGCTGTTTTTT.

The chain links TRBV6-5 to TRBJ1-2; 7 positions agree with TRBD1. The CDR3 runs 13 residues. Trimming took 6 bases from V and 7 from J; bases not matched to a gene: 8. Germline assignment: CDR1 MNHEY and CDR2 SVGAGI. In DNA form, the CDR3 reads TGTGCCAGCAGACCCAGACAGGGTGGTGGCTACACCTTC. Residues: CASRPRQGGGYTF.

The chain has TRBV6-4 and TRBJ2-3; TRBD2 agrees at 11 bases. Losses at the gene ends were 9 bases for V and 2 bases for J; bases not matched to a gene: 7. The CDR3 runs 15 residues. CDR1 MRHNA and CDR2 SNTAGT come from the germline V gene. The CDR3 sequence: CASSRLAGTTDTQYF. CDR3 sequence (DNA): TGTGCCAGTTCGAGACTAGCGGGGACCACAGATACGCAGTATTTT.

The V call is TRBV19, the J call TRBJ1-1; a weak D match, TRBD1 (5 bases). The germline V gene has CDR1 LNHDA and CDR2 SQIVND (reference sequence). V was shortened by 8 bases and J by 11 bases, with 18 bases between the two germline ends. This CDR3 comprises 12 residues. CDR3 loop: CASLDAQGEAFF. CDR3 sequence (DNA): TGTGCCAGTTTGGACGCTCAGGGTGAGGCTTTCTTT.

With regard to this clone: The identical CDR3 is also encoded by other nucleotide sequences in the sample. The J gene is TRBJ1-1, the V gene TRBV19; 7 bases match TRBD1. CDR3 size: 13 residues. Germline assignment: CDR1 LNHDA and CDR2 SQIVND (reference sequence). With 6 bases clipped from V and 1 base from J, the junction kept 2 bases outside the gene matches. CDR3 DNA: TGTGCCAGTAGGCAGGGGGGGAACACTGAAGCTTTCTTT. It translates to CASRQGGNTEAFF.

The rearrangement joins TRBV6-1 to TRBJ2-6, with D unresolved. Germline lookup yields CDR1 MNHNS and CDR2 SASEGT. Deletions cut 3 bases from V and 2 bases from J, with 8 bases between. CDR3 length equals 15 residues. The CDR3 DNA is TGTGCCAGCAGTGATTCGGTGGCTGGGGCCAACGTCCTGACTTTC. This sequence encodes CASSDSVAGANVLTF.